Detailed here is one T cell receptor beta chain. Its antigen is unknown. The V end was cut by 1 base, the J end by 6 bases, with 12 bases between. Germline V CDR1 and CDR2: SGHRS, YFSETQ. This CDR3 spans 14 amino acids. The data derive from a study of CD8 T cells in ankylosing spondylitis. Whole-study results and caveats: Disease-linked clones reportedly showed significant enrichment in matched ankylosing spondylitis synovial fluid.

One entry per CDR3 protein, called by TCRdb with MiXCR from the 5' RACE reads. The top ten clones hold around 4.8% of a sample with hundreds of thousands of distinct CDR3 sequences, over 7% of them seen once. The chain carries TRBV5-1 and TRBJ2-3, with D possibly being TRBD1 or TRBD2 (5 bases each). The source is a female donor with ankylosing spondylitis or in good health (not recorded which). Sequencing input: blood, either unsorted or a sorted T cell fraction (not recorded which). CDR3 DNA sequence: TGCGCCAGCAGCTTGAATTTCGGGGCGGATACGCAGTATTTT. Translation: CASSLNFGADTQYF. Complete variable domain (other parts from reference TRBV5-1 and TRBJ2-3): KAGVTQTPRYLIKTRGQQVTLSCSPISGHRSVSWYQQTPGQGLQFLFEYFSETQRNKGNFPGRFSGRQFSNSRSEMNVSTLELGDSALYLCASSLNFGADTQYFGPGTRLTVL.